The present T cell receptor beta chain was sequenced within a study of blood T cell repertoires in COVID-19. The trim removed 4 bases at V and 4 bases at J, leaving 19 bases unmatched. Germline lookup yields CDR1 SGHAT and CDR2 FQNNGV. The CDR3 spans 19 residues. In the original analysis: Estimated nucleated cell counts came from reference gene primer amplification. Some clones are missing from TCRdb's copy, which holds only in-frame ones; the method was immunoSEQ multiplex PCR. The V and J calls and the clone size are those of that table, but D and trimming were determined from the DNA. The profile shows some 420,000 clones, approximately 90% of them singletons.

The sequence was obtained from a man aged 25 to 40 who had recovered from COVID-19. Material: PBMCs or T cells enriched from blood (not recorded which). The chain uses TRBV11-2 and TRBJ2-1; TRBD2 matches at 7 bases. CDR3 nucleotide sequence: TGTGCCAGCAGCTCCGGGGCGGCTGAGAGCGGGATGAGTTACAATGAGCAGTTCTTC. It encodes CASSSGAAESGMSYNEQFF.